A selection of T cell receptor beta chains follows, all from one sample in a study of blood T cell repertoires in COVID-19. Profiling relied on immunoSEQ multiplex PCR, and the TCRdb table lists in-frame clones only, not all of them. The sample includes 230,000 or so clones, around 90% of them seen just once. The sequencing input was PBMCs or T cells enriched from blood (not recorded which). The receptor source for this set is a woman in her forties or fifties with acute COVID-19. CDR3s include the opening cysteine and the closing phenylalanine or tryptophan. Fields, in order: J gene, D gene, V gene, clone size, CDR3 protein, CDR3 DNA. A D gene is named only where the DNA matches it firmly. Clone size, where shown, is once, few, many, or a class for clones that have expanded.

>TRBJ1-4|TRBD1|TRBV18|NA
CASSHDGTATNEKLFF
TGTGCCAGCTCACATGACGGGACAGCAACTAATGAAAAACTGTTTTTT
>TRBJ2-5|NA|TRBV5-4|few
CASSLGRQQETQYF
TGTGCCAGCAGCTTGGGGCGACAACAAGAGACCCAGTACTTC
>TRBJ1-2|NA|TRBV27|NA
CASSLWGSNYGYTF
TGTGCCAGCAGTTTATGGGGCAGTAACTATGGCTACACCTTC
>TRBJ2-7|TRBD1|TRBV28|NA
CASSSGIGTGTYEQYF
TGTGCCAGCAGTTCCGGGATCGGGACAGGCACCTACGAGCAGTACTTC
>TRBJ2-3|NA|TRBV6-2/TRBV6-3|NA
CASSYRSAAGDTQYF
TGTGCCAGCAGTTACCGGTCCGCGGCGGGAGATACGCAGTATTTT
>TRBJ2-2|TRBD1|TRBV18|NA
CASSLDRGPGELFF
TGTGCCAGCTCACTGGACAGGGGGCCCGGGGAGCTGTTTTTT
>TRBJ2-2|NA|TRBV5-4|NA
CASSFGGSNTGELFF
TGTGCCAGCAGCTTTGGTGGGAGCAACACCGGGGAGCTGTTTTTT
>TRBJ2-7|NA|TRBV9|NA
CASSGRTNSYEQYF
TGTGCCAGCAGCGGGAGGACCAACTCCTACGAGCAGTACTTC
>TRBJ1-1|TRBD1|TRBV5-1|few
CASSWGQGTEAFF
TGCGCCAGCAGCTGGGGACAGGGGACTGAAGCTTTCTTT
>TRBJ2-2|NA|TRBV3-1/TRBV3-2|NA
CASSHSNGPTGELFF
TGTGCCAGCAGCCATAGTAATGGGCCCACCGGGGAGCTGTTTTTT
>TRBJ1-4|NA|TRBV19|NA
CASTPNGEKLFF
TGTGCCAGTACCCCAAACGGGGAAAAACTGTTTTTT
>TRBJ2-7|TRBD2|TRBV19|once
CASSMSGGVGYEQYF
TGTGCCAGTAGTATGAGCGGGGGAGTGGGATACGAGCAGTACTTC
>TRBJ2-1|TRBD2|TRBV10-2|NA
CASSEGGTSGLYNEQFF
TGCGCCAGCAGTGAGGGGGGGACTAGCGGACTCTACAATGAGCAGTTCTTC
>TRBJ1-1|TRBD1|TRBV18|few
CASSPSFDRVGAFF
TGTGCCAGCTCACCTTCGTTCGACAGGGTCGGAGCTTTCTTT
>TRBJ2-7|TRBD2|TRBV11-2|NA
CASSLELLAGVNEQYF
TGTGCCAGCAGCTTAGAGTTACTAGCGGGAGTGAACGAGCAGTACTTC
>TRBJ2-1|TRBD2|TRBV4-1|NA
CASSRGGSSGLPYNEQFF
TGCGCCAGCAGCCGAGGGGGATCTAGCGGGCTACCCTACAATGAGCAGTTCTTC
>TRBJ2-1|NA|TRBV12-5|once
CASGPGEQVKGEQFF
TGTGCTAGTGGGCCGGGAGAGCAGGTTAAGGGTGAGCAGTTCTTC